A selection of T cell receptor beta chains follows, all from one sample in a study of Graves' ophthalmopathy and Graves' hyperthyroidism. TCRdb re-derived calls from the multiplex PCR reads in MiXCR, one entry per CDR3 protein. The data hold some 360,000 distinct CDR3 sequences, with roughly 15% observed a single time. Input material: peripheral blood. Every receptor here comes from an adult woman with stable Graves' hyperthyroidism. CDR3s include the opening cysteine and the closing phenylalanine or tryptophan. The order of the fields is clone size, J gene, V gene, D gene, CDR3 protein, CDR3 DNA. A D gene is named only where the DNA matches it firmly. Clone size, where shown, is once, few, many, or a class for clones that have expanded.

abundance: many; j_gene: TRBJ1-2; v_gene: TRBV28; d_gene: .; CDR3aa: CASRPTGGGYTF; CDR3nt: TGTGCCAGCAGACCGACAGGTGGTGGCTACACCTTC
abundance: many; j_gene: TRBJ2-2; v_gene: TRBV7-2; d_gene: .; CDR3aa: CASSLITHRASAGELFF; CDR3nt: TGTGCCAGCAGCCTAATTACTCACAGGGCTAGCGCCGGGGAGCTGTTTTTT
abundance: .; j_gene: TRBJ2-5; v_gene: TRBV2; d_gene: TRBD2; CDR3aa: CASSRGLAETQYF; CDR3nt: TGTGCCAGCAGTAGGGGACTAGCGGAGACCCAGTACTTC
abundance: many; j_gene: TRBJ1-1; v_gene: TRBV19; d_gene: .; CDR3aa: CAISSGLNTEAFF; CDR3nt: TGTGCCATTTCGAGCGGCCTGAACACTGAAGCTTTCTTT
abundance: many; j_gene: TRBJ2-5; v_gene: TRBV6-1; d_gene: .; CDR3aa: CATPQGLIQETQYF; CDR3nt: TGTGCCACCCCACAGGGACTAATTCAAGAGACCCAGTACTTC
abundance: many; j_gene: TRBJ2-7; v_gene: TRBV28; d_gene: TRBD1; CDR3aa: CASSWTGNEQYF; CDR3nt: TGTGCCAGCAGTTGGACAGGGAACGAGCAGTACTTC
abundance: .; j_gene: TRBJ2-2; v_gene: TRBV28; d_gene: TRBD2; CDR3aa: CASSPPGLAAGELFF; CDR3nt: TGTGCCAGCAGTCCTCCGGGACTAGCAGCTGGGGAGCTGTTTTTT
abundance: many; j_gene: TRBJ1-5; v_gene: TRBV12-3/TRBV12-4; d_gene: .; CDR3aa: CASSPDWVGGNQPQHF; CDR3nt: TGTGCCAGCAGCCCGGATTGGGTAGGGGGGAATCAGCCCCAGCATTTT
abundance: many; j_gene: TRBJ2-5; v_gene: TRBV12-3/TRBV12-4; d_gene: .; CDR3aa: CASSLEVLGLQETQYF; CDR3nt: TGTGCCAGCAGTTTAGAGGTGTTGGGGTTACAAGAGACCCAGTACTTC
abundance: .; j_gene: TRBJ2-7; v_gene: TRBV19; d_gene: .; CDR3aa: CASSIAWGDEQYF; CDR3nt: TGTGCCAGTAGTATAGCATGGGGCGACGAGCAGTACTTC
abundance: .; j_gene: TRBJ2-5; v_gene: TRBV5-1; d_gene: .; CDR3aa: CASSLGVLGNQETQYF; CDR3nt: TGCGCCAGCAGCTTGGGAGTCTTGGGAAACCAAGAGACCCAGTACTTC
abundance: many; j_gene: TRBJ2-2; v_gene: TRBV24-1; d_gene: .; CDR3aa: CATSQDYANTGELFF; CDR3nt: TGTGCCACCAGTCAGGACTACGCGAACACCGGGGAGCTGTTTTTT
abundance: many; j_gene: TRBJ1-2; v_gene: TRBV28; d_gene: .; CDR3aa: CASLSNYGYTF; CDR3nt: TGTGCCAGCCTGTCGAACTATGGCTACACCTTC
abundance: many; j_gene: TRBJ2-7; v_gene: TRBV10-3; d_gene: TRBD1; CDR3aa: CAITGRDREWQYF; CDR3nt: TGTGCCATCACCGGCCGGGACAGGGAGTGGCAGTACTTC
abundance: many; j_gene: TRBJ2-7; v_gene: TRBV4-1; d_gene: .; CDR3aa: CASRASGEQYF; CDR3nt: TGCGCCAGCAGGGCCTCGGGGGAGCAGTACTTC
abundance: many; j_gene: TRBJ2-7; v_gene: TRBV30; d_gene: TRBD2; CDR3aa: CAWSARLAGIYEQYF; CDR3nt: TGTGCCTGGAGTGCCAGACTAGCGGGGATCTACGAGCAGTACTTC